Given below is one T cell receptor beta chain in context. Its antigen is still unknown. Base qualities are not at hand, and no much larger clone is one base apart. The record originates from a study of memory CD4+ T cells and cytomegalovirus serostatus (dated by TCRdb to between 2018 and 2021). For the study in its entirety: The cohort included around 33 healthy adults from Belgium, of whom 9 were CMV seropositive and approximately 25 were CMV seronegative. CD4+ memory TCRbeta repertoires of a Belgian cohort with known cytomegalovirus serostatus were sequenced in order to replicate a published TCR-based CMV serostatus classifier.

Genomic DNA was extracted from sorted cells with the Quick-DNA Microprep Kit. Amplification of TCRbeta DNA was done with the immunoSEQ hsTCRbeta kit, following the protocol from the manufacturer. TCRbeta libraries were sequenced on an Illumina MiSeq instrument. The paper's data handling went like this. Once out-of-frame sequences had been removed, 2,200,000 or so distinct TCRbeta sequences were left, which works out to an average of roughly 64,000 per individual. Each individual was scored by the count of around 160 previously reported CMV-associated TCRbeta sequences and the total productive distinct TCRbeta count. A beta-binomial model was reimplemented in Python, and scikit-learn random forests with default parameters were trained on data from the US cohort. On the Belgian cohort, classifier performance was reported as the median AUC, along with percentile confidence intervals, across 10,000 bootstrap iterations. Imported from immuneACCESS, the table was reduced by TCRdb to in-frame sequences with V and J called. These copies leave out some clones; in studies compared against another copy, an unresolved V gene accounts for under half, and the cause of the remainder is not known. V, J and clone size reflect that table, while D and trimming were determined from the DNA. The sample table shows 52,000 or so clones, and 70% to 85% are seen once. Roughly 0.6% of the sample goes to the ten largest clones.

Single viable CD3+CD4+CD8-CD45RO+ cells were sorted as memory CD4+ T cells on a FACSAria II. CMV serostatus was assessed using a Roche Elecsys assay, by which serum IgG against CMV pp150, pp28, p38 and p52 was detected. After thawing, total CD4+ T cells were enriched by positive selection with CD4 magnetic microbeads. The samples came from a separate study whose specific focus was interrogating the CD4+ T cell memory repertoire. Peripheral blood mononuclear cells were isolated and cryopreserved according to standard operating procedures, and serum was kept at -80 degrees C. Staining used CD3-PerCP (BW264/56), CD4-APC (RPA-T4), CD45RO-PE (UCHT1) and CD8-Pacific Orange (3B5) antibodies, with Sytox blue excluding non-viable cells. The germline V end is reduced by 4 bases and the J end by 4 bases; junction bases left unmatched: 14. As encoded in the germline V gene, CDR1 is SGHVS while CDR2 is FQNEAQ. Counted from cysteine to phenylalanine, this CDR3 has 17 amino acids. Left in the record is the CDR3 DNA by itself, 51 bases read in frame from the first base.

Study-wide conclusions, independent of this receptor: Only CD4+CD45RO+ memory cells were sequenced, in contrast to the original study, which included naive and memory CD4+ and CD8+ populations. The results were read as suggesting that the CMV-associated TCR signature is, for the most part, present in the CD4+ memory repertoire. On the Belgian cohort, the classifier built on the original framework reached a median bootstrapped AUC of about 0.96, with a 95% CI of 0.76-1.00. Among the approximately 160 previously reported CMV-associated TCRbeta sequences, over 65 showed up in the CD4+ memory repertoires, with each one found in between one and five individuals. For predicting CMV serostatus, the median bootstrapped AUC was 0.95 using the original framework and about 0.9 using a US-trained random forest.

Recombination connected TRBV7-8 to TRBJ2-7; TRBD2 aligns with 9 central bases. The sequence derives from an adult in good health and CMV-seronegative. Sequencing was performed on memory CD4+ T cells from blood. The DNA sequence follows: TGTGCCAGCAGCTGGCGGGTCGCTAGCGGGGAAGCGTACGAGCAGTACTTC. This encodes CASSWRVASGEAYEQYF.